Below are 16 T cell receptor beta chains sequenced from a single sample in a study of T cells expressing NK-cell markers. With the 5' RACE reads reprocessed, TCRdb shows one record per CDR3 protein and no DNA. This repertoire includes about 260,000 distinct CDR3 sequences. The sample taken for sequencing was blood T cells: a sorted CD56 or NKG2C T cell subset, CD4+ or CD8+ T cells, or bulk PBMC T cells (not recorded which). The receptors come from a man in his late teens or twenties in good health.

This chain links TRBV15 with TRBJ1-5; no DNA is available, so the TRBD1 call from TCRdb remains unchecked. Germline V gene sequence: CDR1 LNHNV, CDR2 YYDKDF (reference sequence). The CDR3 loop spans 16 amino acids. The CDR3 reads CATSRAGTGFYQPQHF.

This chain links TRBV10-1 with TRBJ2-5; checking the TCRdb D call of TRBD1 is not possible without DNA. Germline CDR1 and CDR2: WNHNN and SYGVQD (reference sequence). This CDR3 comprises 14 residues. CDR3 protein: CASSPDSSEETQYF.

This chain joins TRBV12-3 or TRBV12-4 and TRBJ1-1. This CDR3 has 12 residues. CDR3 in amino acids: CASSLGQTEAFF.

This chain uses TRBV14 with TRBJ1-1. The germline V gene has CDR1 SGHDN and CDR2 FVKESK. This CDR3 has 13 amino acids. The CDR3 sequence is CASSHGTRLGAFF.

The V gene is TRBV19, the J gene TRBJ2-2; TCRdb outputs TRBD1, but without DNA this stays unchecked. Germline values: CDR1 LNHDA, CDR2 SQIVND (reference sequence). This CDR3 has 15 residues. The CDR3 protein is CASSVDRGQAGELFF.

This chain uses TRBV20-1 with TRBJ2-1. CDR1 is DFQATT, CDR2 SNEGSKA, per germline (reference sequence). The CDR3 consists of 11 residues. CDR3 amino acids: CSATSTNEQFF.

J is TRBJ1-6 and V is TRBV12-3 or TRBV12-4; the D call from TCRdb, TRBD1, cannot be confirmed without DNA. There are 13 residues in the CDR3. The CDR3 sequence is CATSWDLNSPLHF.

This chain links TRBV10-2 with TRBJ2-5; TCRdb proposes TRBD2, but this gene call is untestable without DNA. Germline V gene data show CDR1 as WSHSY and CDR2 as SAAADI. The CDR3 consists of 15 residues. CDR3 residues: CASSESGAGWETQYF.

The J gene is TRBJ2-4, the V gene TRBV5-1; TCRdb's assignment of TRBD1 cannot be checked, as there is no DNA. This CDR3 has 15 residues. CDR1 is SGHRS, CDR2 YFSETQ, per germline. This CDR3 reads CASSLGGDRRNIQYF.

The rearrangement uses TRBV7-9 and TRBJ2-7; the TCRdb D gene call, TRBD2, has no DNA to confirm it. The CDR3 spans 15 residues. The germline V gene encodes CDR1 SEHNR and CDR2 FQNEAQ (reference sequence). CDR3 sequence: CASSLLERDNYEQYF.

The V gene is TRBV10-3, the J gene TRBJ1-1. The CDR3 contains 14 residues. CDR1 is ENHRY and CDR2 is SYGVKD in the germline V gene. CDR3 sequence reads: CAISRDSPGTEAFF.

The rearrangement joins TRBV20-1 to TRBJ2-1. The CDR3 extends over 16 amino acids. Looked up from germline, CDR1 is DFQATT and CDR2 is SNEGSKA (reference sequence). The CDR3 here is CSARARLSTSYNEQFF.

The rearrangement links TRBV6-1 to TRBJ2-1; TCRdb lists TRBD1, though no DNA is available to test this call. There are 14 residues in the CDR3. Germline V gives CDR1 MNHNS, CDR2 SASEGT. The CDR3 here is CASWGAGNYNEQFF.

The rearrangement links TRBV10-1 to TRBJ2-1; TCRdb picks TRBD2, but there is no DNA to check that call. The CDR3 covers 15 residues. Germline V CDR1 and CDR2: WNHNN, SYGVQD (reference sequence). CDR3 sequence reads: CASSERGRIKNEQFF.

The V call is TRBV10-2, the J call TRBJ2-1. Germline CDR1 WSHSY, CDR2 SAAADI. This CDR3 contains 15 residues. The CDR3 protein is CASSETKYSYNEQFF.

The chain uses TRBV28 and TRBJ1-1. Germline lookup yields CDR1 MDHEN and CDR2 SYDVKM. The CDR3 has 11 amino acids. CDR3 loop: CATSLNTEAFF.